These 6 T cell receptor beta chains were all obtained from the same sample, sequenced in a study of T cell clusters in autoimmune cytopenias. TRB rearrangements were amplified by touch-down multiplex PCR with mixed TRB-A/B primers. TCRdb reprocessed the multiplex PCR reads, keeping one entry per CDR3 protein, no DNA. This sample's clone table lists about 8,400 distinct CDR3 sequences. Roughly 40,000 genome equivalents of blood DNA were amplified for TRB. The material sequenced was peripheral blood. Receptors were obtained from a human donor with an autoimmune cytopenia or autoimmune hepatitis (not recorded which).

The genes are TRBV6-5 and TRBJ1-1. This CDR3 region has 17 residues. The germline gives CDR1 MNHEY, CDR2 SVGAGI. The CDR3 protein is CASSYSSRGLVNTEAFF.

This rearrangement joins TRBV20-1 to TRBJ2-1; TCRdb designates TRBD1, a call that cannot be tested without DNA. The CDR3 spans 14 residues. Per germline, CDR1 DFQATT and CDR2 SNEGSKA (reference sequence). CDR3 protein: CSAPRDSNYNEQFF.

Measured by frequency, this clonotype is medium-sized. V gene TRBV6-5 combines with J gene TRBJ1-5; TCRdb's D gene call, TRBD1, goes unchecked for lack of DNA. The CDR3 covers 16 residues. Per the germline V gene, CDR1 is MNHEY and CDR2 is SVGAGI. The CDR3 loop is CASSSTGGGSNQPQHF.

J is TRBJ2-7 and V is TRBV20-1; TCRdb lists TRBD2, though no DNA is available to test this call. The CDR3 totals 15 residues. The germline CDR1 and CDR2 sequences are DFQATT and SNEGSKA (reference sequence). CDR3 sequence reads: CSARDSRAGSYEQYF.

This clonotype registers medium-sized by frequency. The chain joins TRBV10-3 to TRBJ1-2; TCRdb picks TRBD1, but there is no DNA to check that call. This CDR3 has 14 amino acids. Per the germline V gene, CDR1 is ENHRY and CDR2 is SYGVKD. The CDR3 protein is CAISPRARETAYTF.

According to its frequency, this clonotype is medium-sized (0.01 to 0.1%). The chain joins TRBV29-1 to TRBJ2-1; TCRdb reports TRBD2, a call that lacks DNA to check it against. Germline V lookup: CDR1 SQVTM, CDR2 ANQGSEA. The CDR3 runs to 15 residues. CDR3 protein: CSVAQLAGGLSEQFF.